This TCR beta chain is from a study of cytomegalovirus exposure and HLA in healthy donors. Researchers ran the PCR with 60 Vbeta and 13 Jbeta primers. Clones were sequenced by immunoSEQ multiplex PCR, and TCRdb holds only the in-frame ones, with some missing. This sample's table reports roughly 50,000 clones. Points from the study as a whole: Exclusion applied to some V segments, including TRBV6-2 and TRBV6-3, as they were indistinguishable. A later analysis showed HLA-associated TCR beta chains outstripping equally common others in clonal expansion.

This CDR3 is 14 amino acids long. Trimming took 2 bases from V and 4 from J; bases not matched to a gene: 3. In germline, CDR1 is SGHNT, CDR2 YYREEE (reference sequence). As to this clone: Its antigen is undetermined.

Donors consisted of healthy bone marrow donors. The J gene is TRBJ1-5, the V gene TRBV5-4; the match to TRBD1 covers 7 bases. Sequenced input: PBMCs. The receptor's source is a woman between 40 and 55 years old in good health and CMV-seronegative. The CDR3 region is CASSLQGLNQPQHF. The CDR3, as DNA: TGTGCCAGCAGCTTACAGGGGTTGAATCAGCCCCAGCATTTT.